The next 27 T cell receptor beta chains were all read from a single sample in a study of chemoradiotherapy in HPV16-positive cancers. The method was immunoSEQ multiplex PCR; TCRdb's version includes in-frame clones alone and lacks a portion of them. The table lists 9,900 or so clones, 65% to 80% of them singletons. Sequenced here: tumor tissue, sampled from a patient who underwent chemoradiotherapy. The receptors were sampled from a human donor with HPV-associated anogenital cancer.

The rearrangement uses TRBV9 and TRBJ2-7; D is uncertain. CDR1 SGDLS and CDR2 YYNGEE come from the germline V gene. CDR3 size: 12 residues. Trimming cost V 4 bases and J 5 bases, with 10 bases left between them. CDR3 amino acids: CASSNTPDEQYF. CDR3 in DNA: TGTGCCAGCAGCAACACGCCGGACGAGCAGTACTTC. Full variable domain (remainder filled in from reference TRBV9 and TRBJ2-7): DSGVTQTPKHLITATGQRVTLRCSPRSGDLSVYWYQQSLDQGLQFLIQYYNGEERAKGNILERFSAQQFPDLHSELNLSSLELGDSALYFCASSNTPDEQYFGPGTRLTVT.

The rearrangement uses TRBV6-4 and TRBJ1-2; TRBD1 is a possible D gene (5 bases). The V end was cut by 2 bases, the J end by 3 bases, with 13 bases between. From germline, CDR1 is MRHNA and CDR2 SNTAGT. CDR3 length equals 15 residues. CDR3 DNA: TGTGCCAGCAGTGACCGGGACGGAGACTACTATGGCTACACCTTC. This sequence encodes CASSDRDGDYYGYTF.

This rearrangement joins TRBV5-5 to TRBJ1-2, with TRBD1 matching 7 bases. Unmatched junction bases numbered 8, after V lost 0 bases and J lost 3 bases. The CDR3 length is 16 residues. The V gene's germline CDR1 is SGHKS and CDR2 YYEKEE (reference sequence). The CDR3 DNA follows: TGTGCCAGCAGCTTGGGGGGAGGACAGGCTGACTATGGCTACACCTTC. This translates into CASSLGGGQADYGYTF.

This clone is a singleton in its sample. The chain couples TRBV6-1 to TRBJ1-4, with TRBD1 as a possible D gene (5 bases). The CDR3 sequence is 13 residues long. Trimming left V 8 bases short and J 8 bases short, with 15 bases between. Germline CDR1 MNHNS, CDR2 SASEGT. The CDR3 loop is CASGSGPGEKLFF. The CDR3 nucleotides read TGTGCCAGCGGTTCGGGACCCGGGGAAAAACTGTTTTTT.

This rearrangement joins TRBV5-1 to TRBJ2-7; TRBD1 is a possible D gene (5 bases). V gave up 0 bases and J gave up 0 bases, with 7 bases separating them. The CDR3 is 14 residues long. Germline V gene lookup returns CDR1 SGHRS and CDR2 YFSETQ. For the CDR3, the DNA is TGCGCCAGCAGCTTGGAAGGGGCCTCCTACGAGCAGTACTTC. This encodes CASSLEGASYEQYF.

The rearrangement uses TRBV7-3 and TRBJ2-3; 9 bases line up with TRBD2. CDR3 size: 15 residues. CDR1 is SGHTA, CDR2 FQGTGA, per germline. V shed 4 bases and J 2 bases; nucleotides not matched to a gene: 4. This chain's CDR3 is CASSWGLANTDTQYF. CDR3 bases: TGTGCCAGCAGCTGGGGACTAGCCAACACAGATACGCAGTATTTT.

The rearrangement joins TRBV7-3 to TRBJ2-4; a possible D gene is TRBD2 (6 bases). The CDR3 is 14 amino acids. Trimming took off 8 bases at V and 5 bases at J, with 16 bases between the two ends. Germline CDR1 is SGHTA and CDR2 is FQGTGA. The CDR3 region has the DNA TGTGCCAGCGCCGCGGGGTATGGAGAAAACATTCAGTACTTC. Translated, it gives CASAAGYGENIQYF.

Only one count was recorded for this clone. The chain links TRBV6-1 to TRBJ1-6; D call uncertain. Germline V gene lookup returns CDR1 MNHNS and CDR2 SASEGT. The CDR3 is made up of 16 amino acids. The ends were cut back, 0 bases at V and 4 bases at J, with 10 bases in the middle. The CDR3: CASSEAGNRYNSPLHF. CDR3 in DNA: TGTGCCAGCAGTGAAGCAGGGAACCGATATAATTCACCCCTCCACTTT.

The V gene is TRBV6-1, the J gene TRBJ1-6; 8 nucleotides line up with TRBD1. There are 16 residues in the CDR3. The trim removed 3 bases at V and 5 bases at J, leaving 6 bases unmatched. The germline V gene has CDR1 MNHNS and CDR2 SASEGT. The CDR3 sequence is CASSDRGLGDNSPLHF. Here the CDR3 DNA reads TGTGCCAGCAGTGACAGGGGGCTTGGGGATAATTCACCCCTCCACTTT.

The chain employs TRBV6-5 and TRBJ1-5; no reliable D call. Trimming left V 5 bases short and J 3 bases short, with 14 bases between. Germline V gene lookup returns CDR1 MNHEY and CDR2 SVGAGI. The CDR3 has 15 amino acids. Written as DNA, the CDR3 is TGTGCCAGCAGTCCCGGGGAGAATCCCAATCAGCCCCAGCATTTT. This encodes CASSPGENPNQPQHF.

In DNA, the CDR3 is TGTGCCAGCAGCCGAGGACAGGGGGCTGAAAAACTGTTTTTT. Encoded protein: CASSRGQGAEKLFF. The chain couples TRBV7-9 to TRBJ1-4; the match to TRBD1 covers 11 bases. The CDR3 extends over 14 amino acids. Trimming at V came to 5 bases and at J to 7 bases, leaving 3 bases not matched to a gene. Germline V gene lookup returns CDR1 SEHNR and CDR2 FQNEAQ (reference sequence).

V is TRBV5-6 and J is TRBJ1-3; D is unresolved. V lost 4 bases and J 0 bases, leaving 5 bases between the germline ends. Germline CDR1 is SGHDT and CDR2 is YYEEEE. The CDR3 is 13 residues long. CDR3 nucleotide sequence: TGTGCCAGCAGCCATAGCTCTGGAAACACCATATATTTT. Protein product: CASSHSSGNTIYF.

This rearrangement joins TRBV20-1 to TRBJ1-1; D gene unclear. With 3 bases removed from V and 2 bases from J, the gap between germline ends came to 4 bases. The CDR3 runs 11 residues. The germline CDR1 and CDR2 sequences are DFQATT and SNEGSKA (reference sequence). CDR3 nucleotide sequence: TGCAGTGCTAGCGACAACACTGAAGCTTTCTTT. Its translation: CSASDNTEAFF.

The CDR3, as DNA: TGTGCCAGCAGCTTAAGACTAGCGGGGATGACAGATACGCAGTATTTT. This codes for CASSLRLAGMTDTQYF. The gene calls are TRBV7-8 and TRBJ2-3, with TRBD2 matching 11 bases. The CDR3 has 16 residues. V lost 2 bases and J lost 3; bases outside the gene matches: 4. CDR1 and CDR2 from the germline V gene are SGHVS and FQNEAQ. The variable domain in full, completed from reference TRBV7-8 and TRBJ2-3, reads GAGVSQSPRYKVAKRGQDVALRCDPISGHVSLFWYQQALGQGPEFLTYFQNEAQLDKSGLPSDRFFAERPEGSVSTLKIQRTQQEDSAVYLCASSLRLAGMTDTQYFGPGTRLTVL.

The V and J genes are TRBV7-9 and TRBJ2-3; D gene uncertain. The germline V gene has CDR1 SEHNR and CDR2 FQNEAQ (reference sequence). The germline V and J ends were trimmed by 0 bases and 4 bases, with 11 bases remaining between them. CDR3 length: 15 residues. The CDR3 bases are TGTGCCAGCAGCTTAGCCCCCGGGCTAGCAGATACGCAGTATTTT. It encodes CASSLAPGLADTQYF.

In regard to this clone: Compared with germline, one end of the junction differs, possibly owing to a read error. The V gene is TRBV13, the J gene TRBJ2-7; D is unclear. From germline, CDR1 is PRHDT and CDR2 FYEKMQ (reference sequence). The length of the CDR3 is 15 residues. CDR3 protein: CASSFSPDNSHEQYF. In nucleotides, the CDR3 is TGTGCCAGCAGCTTTTCTCCTGACAACTCCCACGAGCAGTACTTC.

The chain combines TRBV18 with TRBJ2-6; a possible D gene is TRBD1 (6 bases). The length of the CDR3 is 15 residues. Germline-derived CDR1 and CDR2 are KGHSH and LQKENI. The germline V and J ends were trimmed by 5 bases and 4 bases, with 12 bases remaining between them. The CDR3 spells CASSMSGDGANVLTF. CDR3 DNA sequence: TGTGCCAGCTCAATGTCAGGGGACGGGGCCAACGTCCTGACTTTC.

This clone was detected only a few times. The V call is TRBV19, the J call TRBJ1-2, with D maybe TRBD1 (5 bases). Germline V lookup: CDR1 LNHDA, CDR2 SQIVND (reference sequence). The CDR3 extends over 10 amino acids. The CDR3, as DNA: TGTGCGTCGTGGGGGTATGGCTACACCTTC. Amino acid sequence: CASWGYGYTF. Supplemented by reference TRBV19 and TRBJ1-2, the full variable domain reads DGGITQSPKYLFRKEGQNVTLSCEQNLNHDAMYWYRQDPGQGLRLIYYSQIVNDFQKGDIAEGYSVSREKKESFPLTVTSAQKNPTAFYLCASWGYGYTFGSGTRLTVV.

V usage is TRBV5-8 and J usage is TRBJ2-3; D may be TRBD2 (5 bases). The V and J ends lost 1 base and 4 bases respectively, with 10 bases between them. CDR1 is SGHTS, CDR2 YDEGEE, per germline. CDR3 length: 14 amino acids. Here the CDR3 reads CASSLWGSADTQYF. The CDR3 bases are TGTGCCAGCAGCTTGTGGGGTAGCGCAGATACGCAGTATTTT.

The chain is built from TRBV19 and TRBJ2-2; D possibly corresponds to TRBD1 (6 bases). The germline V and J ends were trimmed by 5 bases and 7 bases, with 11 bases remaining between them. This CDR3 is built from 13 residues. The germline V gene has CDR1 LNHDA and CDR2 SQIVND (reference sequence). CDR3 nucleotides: TGTGCCAGTAGTCAGGGACATAGCGGGGAGCTGTTTTTT. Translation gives CASSQGHSGELFF. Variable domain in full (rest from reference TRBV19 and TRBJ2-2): DGGITQSPKYLFRKEGQNVTLSCEQNLNHDAMYWYRQDPGQGLRLIYYSQIVNDFQKGDIAEGYSVSREKKESFPLTVTSAQKNPTAFYLCASSQGHSGELFFGEGSRLTVL.

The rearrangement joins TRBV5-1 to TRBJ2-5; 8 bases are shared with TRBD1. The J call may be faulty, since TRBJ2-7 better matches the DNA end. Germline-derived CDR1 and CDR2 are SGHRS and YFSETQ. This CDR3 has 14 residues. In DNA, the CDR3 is TGCGCCAGCAGCTGGGATGGACAGGGTAGCGAGCAGTACTTC. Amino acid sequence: CASSWDGQGSEQYF.

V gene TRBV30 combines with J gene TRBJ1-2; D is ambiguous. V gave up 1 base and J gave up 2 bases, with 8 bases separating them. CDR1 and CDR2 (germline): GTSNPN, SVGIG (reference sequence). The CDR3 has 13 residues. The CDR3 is CAWSDARNYGYTF. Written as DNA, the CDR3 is TGTGCCTGGAGTGACGCGAGGAACTATGGCTACACCTTC.

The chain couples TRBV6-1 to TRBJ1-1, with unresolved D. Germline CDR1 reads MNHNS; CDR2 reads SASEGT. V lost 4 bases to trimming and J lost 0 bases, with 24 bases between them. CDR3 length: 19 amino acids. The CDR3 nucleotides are TGTGCCAGCAGTGTCCGGGGTGGCAGAATGAGGGCCTTGAACACTGAAGCTTTCTTT. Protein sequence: CASSVRGGRMRALNTEAFF.

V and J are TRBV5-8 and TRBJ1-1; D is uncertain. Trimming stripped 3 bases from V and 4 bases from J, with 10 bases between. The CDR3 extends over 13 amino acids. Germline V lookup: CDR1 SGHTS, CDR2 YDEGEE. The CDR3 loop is CASSSVRGTEAFF. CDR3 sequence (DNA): TGTGCCAGCAGCTCGGTACGGGGCACTGAAGCTTTCTTT.

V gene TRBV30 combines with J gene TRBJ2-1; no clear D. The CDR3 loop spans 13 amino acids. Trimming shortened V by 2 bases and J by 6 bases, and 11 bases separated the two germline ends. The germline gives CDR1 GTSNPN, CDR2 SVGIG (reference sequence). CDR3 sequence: CAWSRIRANEQFF. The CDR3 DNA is TGTGCCTGGAGTAGGATTCGGGCCAATGAGCAGTTCTTC.

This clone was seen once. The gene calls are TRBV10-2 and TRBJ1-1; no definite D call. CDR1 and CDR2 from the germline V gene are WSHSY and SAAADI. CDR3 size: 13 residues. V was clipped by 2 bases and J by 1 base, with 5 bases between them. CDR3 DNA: TGCGCCAGCAGTGAGGGTCGGAACACTGAAGCTTTCTTT. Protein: CASSEGRNTEAFF.

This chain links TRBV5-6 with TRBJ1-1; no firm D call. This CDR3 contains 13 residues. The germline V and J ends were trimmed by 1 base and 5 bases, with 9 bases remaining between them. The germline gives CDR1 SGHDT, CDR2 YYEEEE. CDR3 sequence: CASSLNGWTEAFF. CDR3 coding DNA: TGTGCCAGCAGCTTGAATGGCTGGACTGAAGCTTTCTTT.